The entry below gives a single T cell receptor (beta chain) sequence along with its context. This clone turned up a few times. Its antigen specificity is not known. Per-nucleotide qualities are absent, and no much larger clonotype sits a single base away. This sample stems from a study of shared clonotypes between healthy human individuals (dated by TCRdb to 2018 to 2021). In terms of the full investigation: A couple of women and a few men aged 18 to 49 years were included in the cohort. Per donor, leukapheresis produced somewhere between about 0.8 and 9 billion PBMCs. Libraries were prepared and TCR repertoires were sequenced by different laboratories using diverse techniques, in order to increase sequencing depth and limit assay-specific biases. To estimate repertoire size and how much clonotype sharing occurs between individuals, the study deeply sequenced the blood TCR repertoires of roughly 5 healthy adults. The study at large found these results: The genetic and exposure-history diversity represented was limited by the small number of donors. Sampling was restricted to blood, and TCR repertoires in tissue are likely to differ from TCR repertoires in blood. Pairwise subsampling indicated that sequencing depth was expected to affect the degree of clonotype sharing among donors.

The donors were healthy, HIV-negative adults with no recently reported acute infections or vaccinations. Every donor was a Caucasian adult living in Nashville, Tennessee, USA. In the unsorted samples, 85 million to 100 million PBMCs were counted, and genomic DNA was extracted using the QIAamp DNA Blood Mini kit. Blood was collected by leukapheresis, and PBMCs were isolated by Ficoll-Histopaque density gradient centrifugation and then cryopreserved in liquid nitrogen vapor phase. Using the deep immunoSEQ assay, TCR CDR3 regions were amplified from genomic DNA by multiplex PCR. Genomic DNA extracted from each cell subset was distributed evenly over all wells of several immunoSEQ 96-well plates, and each plate served as one replicate. For unsorted PBMC, about 300 ng genomic DNA, equal to about 30,000 T cell genomes, was loaded into each replicate PCR. Unsorted PBMC genomic DNA was sequenced across ten immunoSEQ deep assay plates. Purified libraries were quantified with a Qubit 3.0 fluorometer, sized on a Bioanalyzer 2100, and re-quantified with the KAPA Library Quantification kit. Each immunoSEQ 96-well plate was sequenced on its own single-read 150-cycle Illumina NextSeq 550 flow cell. The original pipeline was this. Because only junctional sequences without quality scores were contained in the immunoSEQ output, filtering matching that applied to full-length reads could not be performed. To assign V/J genes and CDR3, sequences were annotated using PyIR, a Python wrapper for IgBLAST v1.9, with IMGT germline references. Reads with weak V/J assignments (E-value above 1e-6), missing CDR3, stop codons, out-of-frame junctions, or ambiguous translated residues were removed. A V3J clonotype was defined by an identical inferred V gene, J gene, and CDR3 amino acid sequence. Percentage overlap between repertoires was calculated by dividing the number of shared unique clonotypes by the size of the smaller repertoire. RTK rarefaction, the Chao1 estimator, and Recon v2.1 estimates of unobserved clonotypes were used to assess repertoire richness. TCRdb holds this immuneACCESS table with in-frame rearrangements only. Some clones are missing; in checked studies, unresolved V genes explain under half, and the rest has no known cause. Clone size and V and J calls were adopted from that table, with D and trimming inferred from the DNA. A total of about 490,000 clones appear in this sample, 79% of them only once. The biggest ten clones account for less than 15% of the sample.

This receptor was taken from a woman aged 40 to 50 in good health. Some clones in this sample may be carry-over from other donors' samples. The source material was PBMCs.

The CDR3 is CASSLGASEQYF. Read as DNA, the sequence is TGCGCCAGCAGCTTGGGTGCTTCCGAGCAGTACTTC. The receptor chain draws on TRBV5-1 and TRBJ2-5, with the D gene call left open. The DNA end is more similar to TRBJ2-7, so the J call may be wrong. CDR1 and CDR2 are drawn from the germline V gene: SGHRS, YFSETQ. From the cysteine up to the phenylalanine, the CDR3 has a length of 12 residues. Only the CDR3 portion is preserved as DNA: 36 bases, with reading frame beginning at the first base.